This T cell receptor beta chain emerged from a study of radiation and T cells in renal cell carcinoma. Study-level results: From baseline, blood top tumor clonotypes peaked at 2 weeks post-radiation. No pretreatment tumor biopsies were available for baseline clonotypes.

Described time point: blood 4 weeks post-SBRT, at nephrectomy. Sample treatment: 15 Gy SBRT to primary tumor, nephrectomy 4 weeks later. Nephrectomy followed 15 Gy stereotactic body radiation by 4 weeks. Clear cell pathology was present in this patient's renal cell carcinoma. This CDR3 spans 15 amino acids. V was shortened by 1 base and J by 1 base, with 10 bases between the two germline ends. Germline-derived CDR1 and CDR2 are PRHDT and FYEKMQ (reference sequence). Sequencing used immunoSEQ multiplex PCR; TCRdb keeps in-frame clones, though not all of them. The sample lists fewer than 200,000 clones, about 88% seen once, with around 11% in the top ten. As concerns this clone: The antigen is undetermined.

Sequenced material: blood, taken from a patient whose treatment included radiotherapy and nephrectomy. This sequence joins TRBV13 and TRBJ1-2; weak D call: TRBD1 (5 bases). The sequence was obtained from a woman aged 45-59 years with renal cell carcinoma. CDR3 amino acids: CASSLAGNDNYGYTF. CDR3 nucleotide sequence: TGTGCCAGCAGCTTAGCAGGGAACGATAACTATGGCTACACCTTC. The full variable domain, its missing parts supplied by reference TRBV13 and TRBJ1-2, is AAGVIQSPRHLIKEKRETATLKCYPIPRHDTVYWYQQGPGQDPQFLISFYEKMQSDKGSIPDRFSAQQFSDYHSELNMSSLELGDSALYFCASSLAGNDNYGYTFGSGTRLTVV.